This T cell receptor delta chain was sequenced during a study of Vδ1+ human thymocytes. Sequences come from RNA converted to cDNA by reverse transcription. CDR3 amplicons came from multiplex PCR with pooled V-gene forward and constant-region reverse primers. TCRdb called clones anew from the multiplex PCR reads with CATT. This table holds about 75,000 delta-chain clones, 30% to 45% found once. Thymocytes were sorted as CD3+ TCRVdelta1+ TCRVdelta2- after alphabeta T cell depletion. Sorted Vdelta1+ thymocytes were about 96% to 99.6% pure. V was shortened by 2 bases and J by 3 bases, with 12 bases between the two germline ends. Germline CDR1 is GEAIGNYY and CDR2 is EKD. The CDR3 consists of 14 residues. Study results and limitations: In the thymus, TRG and TRD repertoires looked highly polyclonal with Gaussian CDR3 lengths. Bulk repertoire data may be misinterpreted because of unexpected Vdelta2 sequences. Despite high sort purity, roughly 20% of thymic T cell receptor delta sequences were Vdelta2.

Within the sample, this clone is medium-sized. Its antigen is as yet unknown. The origin of this receptor is a boy in the first two years of life who had congenital heart surgery. Source material: Vdelta1+ gamma-delta thymocytes from the thymus. Subset specified: FACS-sorted CD3+ TCRalphabeta- TCRVdelta1+ TCRVdelta2- thymocytes. This rearrangement joins TRDV2 to TRDJ1, with D unresolved. CDR3 DNA sequence: TGTGCCTGTGACAATTCCGCTCTAGCCGATAAACTCATCTTT. Translating it yields CACDNSALADKLIF.